This TCR beta chain comes out of a study of T cells in Graves' hyperthyroidism and ophthalmopathy. On the study more broadly: Upon initial diagnosis and before any treatment, peripheral blood was collected.

Germline CDR1 SGHVS, CDR2 FQNEAQ. Trimming at V came to 5 bases and at J to 3 bases, leaving 7 bases not matched to a gene. The CDR3 has 15 amino acids. This clonotype was counted at least ten times. Antigen: not known. Each diagnosis was grounded in clinical symptoms, serum thyroxine and TRAb, thyroid ultrasound, and orbital computed tomography. 10 ml fresh peripheral blood yielded the PBMCs. Study results and limitations: Most thyroid clonotypes with frequency above 0.001 were detected in blood.

There were TCR beta CDR3 regions amplified from RNA transcripts. RT-PCR in the first round (using the HTBI primer set) targeted the TCR CDR3. TCRdb processed the multiplex PCR reads anew with MiXCR; each CDR3 protein has one entry. The sample holds 250,000 to 300,000 distinct CDR3 sequences, roughly 15% seen once. The source material was blood. The TCR sequence derives from a woman aged 40 to 50 with Graves' hyperthyroidism that later progressed to Graves' ophthalmopathy. The chain carries TRBV7-8 and TRBJ1-3, with 7 bases lining up with TRBD1. The chain's CDR3 is CASSTQGGFGNTIYF. For the CDR3, the DNA is TGTGCCAGCAGCACACAAGGGGGCTTTGGAAACACCATATATTTT.